This entry features one TCR beta chain sequence. It lacks a known antigen. One base away there is no much larger clone; base qualities are not given. V and J are truncated by 6 bases and 1 base respectively, leaving an intervening sequence of 19 bases. The germline V gene encodes CDR1 LNHNV and CDR2 YYDKDF (reference sequence). Spanning cysteine to phenylalanine, the CDR3 consists of 17 amino acids. The retained sequence is limited to the CDR3, 51 bases, with the frame set at the first base. Thawed PBMCs were FACS-sorted into unstimulated Tregs (CD4+CD25+CD127-), CD4+ non-Tregs (CD4+CD25-), CD4 cells and CD8 cells. Healthy control blood came either as purchased buffy coats or from healthy volunteers. Healthy control blood was processed to PBMCs by Ficoll density gradient and cryopreserved, and patient PBMCs were collected before and after transplant. This record comes from a study of Tregs in tolerant kidney transplant recipients (dated by TCRdb to between 2017 and 2020). For the study in its entirety: The study applied TCRbeta sequencing to find donor-specific regulatory T cells before combined kidney and bone marrow transplantation and then followed those same cells after transplant. TCRbeta repertoire sequencing was used in a few healthy controls to compare several methods for expanding Tregs specific for an allogeneic donor.

Genomic DNA was extracted from sorted cells with the QIAGEN DNeasy Blood and Tissue Kit for TCRbeta CDR3 sequencing. Through immunoSEQ, high-throughput TCRbeta CDR3 sequencing was done commercially, including PCR amplification with internal controls and bias correction. In the authors' own workflow: Unique productive TCRbeta sequences were defined by CDR3 nucleotide sequence where primers matched, and otherwise by CDR3 amino acid sequence together with Vbeta and Jbeta genes. Sorting error was corrected by removing sequences shared between sorted populations at a frequency ratio of 2:1 or less, and the remaining shared sequences were assigned to the higher population. A sequence counted as donor-reactive if, in CFSE-low cells, the sequence had a frequency of at least 0.01% and was expanded at least 5-fold compared with unstimulated cells. Repertoire divergence was quantified by Jensen-Shannon divergence using the top 100 TCRbeta sequences ranked by frequency. For samples with multiple sequencing runs, sorting error was corrected in each run separately before the runs were combined. Sourced from immuneACCESS, this table was stored by TCRdb with only in-frame sequences that have V and J called. A share of the clones is absent; for the studies checked, an unresolved V gene accounts for under half, and the remainder has no known explanation. V and J calls and clone size are those listed in that table; D and trimming were worked out from the DNA. The sample table holds some 100,000 clones, of which about 90% were seen once. Approximately 0.59% of the sample lies in the top ten.

Summary of the overall study and its limitations: Because only a small number of patients were included, the study had limitations, and the results will need to be validated in larger populations as well as under other immunosuppression protocols. Biological reproducibility was not directly addressed, though technical replication error appeared minimal. Expanding Tregs with activated donor B cells appeared to identify the most biologically relevant and donor-specific TCRbeta repertoire.

The sequenced material came from CD4+ T cells from blood. The receptor chain draws on TRBV15 and TRBJ2-1; TRBD2 might be the D gene, on 7 matching bases. This TCR derives from a human donor in good health. The DNA sequence reads TGTGCCACCAGGAGGGGGACGGGAGGAGCTTCCTACAATGAGCAGTTCTTC. This translates into CATRRGTGGASYNEQFF. Full variable domain (CDR3 extended with the reference TRBV15 and TRBJ2-1 proteins): DAMVIQNPRYQVTQFGKPVTLSCSQTLNHNVMYWYQQKSSQAPKLLFHYYDKDFNNEADTPDNFQSRRPNTSFCFLDIRSPGLGDTAMYLCATRRGTGGASYNEQFFGPGTRLTVL.